This passage covers 22 T cell receptor beta chains from one sample sequenced in a study of a mutant IDH1 vaccine in newly diagnosed glioma. Profiled with immunoSEQ multiplex PCR; TCRdb holds only in-frame clones, not every one. The repertoire consists of some 57,000 clones, with less than 85% occurring once and the leading ten covering about 4.9%. Specified time point: week 47, end of study. Doses of 300 ug of mutant IDH1 20-mer peptide were given with topical imiquimod. These TCRs are of unknown antigen specificity. This specimen was PBMCs, taken from a glioma patient whose treatment included an IDH1 peptide vaccine. The source of these receptors is a middle-aged woman with glioma. Some clones in this sample may be carry-over from other donors' samples.

This chain uses TRBV13 with TRBJ2-7; no definite D call. From germline, CDR1 is PRHDT and CDR2 FYEKMQ (reference sequence). The V end lost 0 bases, the J end lost 4 bases, and 7 bases lay between the germline ends. The CDR3 is made up of 13 amino acids. The CDR3 DNA sequence: TGTGCCAGCAGCTTAGGTCCATCATACGAGCAGTACTTC. Translating gives CASSLGPSYEQYF.

This chain links TRBV5-1 with TRBJ1-5, with unresolved D. V lost 0 bases, J lost 4 bases, and 11 bases lay in between. The CDR3 length is 15 residues. Germline-derived CDR1 and CDR2 are SGHRS and YFSETQ. The CDR3 spells CASSLGVGGNQPQHF. As DNA, the CDR3 is TGCGCCAGCAGCTTGGGAGTAGGAGGGAATCAGCCCCAGCATTTT.

There are a few counts of this clone. The CDR3 region has the DNA TGCGCCAGCTCTCAGGACGGGGACACTGAAGCTTTCTTT. Protein sequence: CASSQDGDTEAFF. This chain links TRBV5-1 with TRBJ1-1; D gene ambiguous. The V end lost 7 bases, the J end lost 3 bases, and 13 bases lay between the germline ends. The CDR3 contains 13 residues. Germline assignment: CDR1 SGHRS and CDR2 YFSETQ.

This clone was picked up a small number of times. The chain combines TRBV6-4 with TRBJ1-3; D call uncertain. V shed 2 bases and J shed 0 bases, with 5 bases lying between them. This CDR3 is built from 14 residues. Germline V CDR1 and CDR2: MRHNA, SNTAGT. The CDR3 loop reads CASSDGSSGNTIYF. In DNA, the CDR3 is TGTGCCAGCAGTGACGGCAGCTCTGGAAACACCATATATTTT.

This clone occurred once. The genes are TRBV7-2 and TRBJ1-3, with 8 positions matching TRBD1. This CDR3 region has 13 residues. Germline V CDR1 and CDR2: SGHTA, FQGNSA. J lost 2 bases, V lost 6 bases, and 0 bases had no gene match. The CDR3 nucleotides are TGTGCCAGCAGGGACAGGGCTGGAAACACCATATATTTT. It specifies CASRDRAGNTIYF.

About this clone: One end of the junction varies from germline; a read error may be responsible. This chain links TRBV6-1 with TRBJ2-2; 9 bases agree with TRBD2. CDR1 and CDR2 from the germline V gene are MNHNS and SASEGT. The CDR3 covers 11 residues. CDR3 residues: CASSELGGGDF. The CDR3, as DNA: TGTGCCAGCAGTGAACTCGGCGGGGGGGATTTT.

V usage is TRBV7-2 and J usage is TRBJ2-3; D is tentatively TRBD1 or TRBD2 (6 bases each). Germline assignment: CDR1 SGHTA and CDR2 FQGNSA. Trimming removed 5 bases from V and 11 bases from J, with 32 bases in between. The CDR3 is made up of 18 amino acids. The DNA for the CDR3 is TGTGCCAGCAGCCGTCACCAAGGACAGCAAGGGGGGTCACGGGTGCAGTATTTT. It encodes CASSRHQGQQGGSRVQYF.

The chain couples TRBV5-1 to TRBJ1-4; the D is unclear. This CDR3 is 15 amino acids long. Trimming shortened V by 5 bases and J by 5 bases, and 16 bases separated the two germline ends. In germline, CDR1 is SGHRS, CDR2 YFSETQ. In DNA, the CDR3 is TGCGCCAGCAGACGGGCCACCTCGGGAAATGAAAAACTGTTTTTT. Its translation is CASRRATSGNEKLFF.

The rearrangement uses TRBV7-8 and TRBJ2-1; 10 nucleotides line up with TRBD2. Germline CDR1 is SGHVS and CDR2 is FQNEAQ. The CDR3 is 15 residues long. Germline trimming cut 7 bases from V and 5 bases from J; bases unmatched to any gene: 8. CDR3 coding DNA: TGTGCCAGCACCCTTAGCGGGGGGTTACACAATGAGCAGTTCTTC. Amino acid sequence: CASTLSGGLHNEQFF.

The CDR3 sequence is CASSADIKQETQYF. CDR3 DNA: TGTGCCAGCAGCGCGGACATCAAGCAAGAGACCCAGTACTTC. The rearrangement uses TRBV9 and TRBJ2-5; D is possibly TRBD1 (5 bases). V lost 3 bases and J 2 bases, leaving 11 bases between the germline ends. The V gene's germline CDR1 is SGDLS and CDR2 YYNGEE. The CDR3 sequence is 14 residues long.

The V call is TRBV5-4, the J call TRBJ2-5; 7 bases are a match to TRBD2. V lost 10 bases, J lost 1 base, and 22 bases stayed unmatched. CDR3 size: 18 residues. Germline CDR1 SGHNT, CDR2 YYREEE (reference sequence). The CDR3 reads CACHVKGLPITGQETQYF. The CDR3 DNA is TGTGCCTGCCACGTAAAGGGACTACCCATAACGGGCCAAGAGACCCAGTACTTC.

The J gene is TRBJ2-7, the V gene TRBV9, with D unclear. This CDR3 has 14 amino acids. Germline CDR1 and CDR2: SGDLS and YYNGEE. V was cut by 2 bases and J by 0 bases, with 9 bases left in between. The CDR3 DNA reads TGTGCCAGCAGCGTGCTGTCTTTCTCCTACGAGCAGTACTTC. Translation gives CASSVLSFSYEQYF.

This clone has only a few counts. CDR3 sequence: CASSFARTYEQYF. DNA for the CDR3: TGTGCCAGCAGTTTCGCCCGAACCTACGAGCAGTACTTC. The V and J genes are TRBV27 and TRBJ2-7; no clear D. This CDR3 has 13 amino acids. The ends were cut back, 3 bases at V and 2 bases at J, with 8 bases in the middle. Per germline, CDR1 MNHEY and CDR2 SMNVEV (reference sequence).

This rearrangement joins TRBV10-3 to TRBJ2-7; TRBD2 aligns across 10 bases. V shed 4 bases, J shed 0 bases, and the junction held 3 bases outside the gene matches. The CDR3 consists of 15 residues. CDR1 ENHRY and CDR2 SYGVKD come from the germline V gene. The DNA of the CDR3 is TGTGCCATCAGTGGAGGGACTAGCGTCTCCTACGAGCAGTACTTC. Its translation is CAISGGTSVSYEQYF.

The rearrangement joins TRBV5-4 to TRBJ2-3, with D possibly matching TRBD1 (5 bases). CDR1 SGHNT and CDR2 YYREEE come from the germline V gene (reference sequence). The CDR3 runs to 16 residues. V was shortened by 4 bases and J by 3 bases, with 18 bases between the two germline ends. CDR3 amino acids: CASSPGPLKGTDTQYF. The DNA for the CDR3 is TGTGCCAGCAGCCCCGGCCCCCTGAAGGGGACAGATACGCAGTATTTT. Supplemented by reference TRBV5-4 and TRBJ2-3, the full variable domain reads ETGVTQSPTHLIKTRGQQVTLRCSSQSGHNTVSWYQQALGQGPQFIFQYYREEENGRGNFPPRFSGLQFPNYSSELNVNALELDDSALYLCASSPGPLKGTDTQYFGPGTRLTVL.

This clone was picked up a small number of times. The chain employs TRBV7-2 and TRBJ1-1; D gene uncertain. Germline CDR1 is SGHTA and CDR2 is FQGNSA. The V gene lost 2 bases and the J gene lost 6 bases, with 13 bases spanning the gap. This CDR3 spans 14 amino acids. This CDR3 reads CASSLTAHPPEAFF. In nucleotides, the CDR3 is TGTGCCAGCAGCTTAACGGCCCACCCCCCTGAAGCTTTCTTT.

This clone was recorded a few times. The CDR3 here is CASSLAYRGSTSGVNNEQFF. The DNA for the CDR3 is TGTGCCAGCAGCTTAGCGTATAGAGGATCAACTAGCGGGGTGAACAATGAGCAGTTCTTC. V usage is TRBV7-2 and J usage is TRBJ2-1, with 10 bases matching TRBD2. The CDR3 contains 20 residues. V was clipped by 0 bases and J by 5 bases; unmatched bases: 16. Germline values: CDR1 SGHTA, CDR2 FQGNSA.

The V gene is TRBV30, the J gene TRBJ2-6; D is unresolved. The CDR3 sequence is 15 residues long. Germline V CDR1 and CDR2: GTSNPN, SVGIG (reference sequence). V was shortened by 1 base and J by 0 bases, with 7 bases between the two germline ends. CDR3 sequence: CAWSAGSSGANVLTF. In DNA, the CDR3 is TGTGCCTGGAGTGCCGGTAGCTCTGGGGCCAACGTCCTGACTTTC.

This clone was detected a few times. CDR3 sequence (DNA): TGCGCCAGCAGCAGACGACAGGACGAAGTTGCTTTCTTT. Encoded protein: CASSRRQDEVAFF. The rearrangement joins TRBV5-1 to TRBJ1-1; D is possibly TRBD1 (6 bases). V was shortened by 4 bases and J by 11 bases, with 18 bases between the two germline ends. The CDR3 runs to 13 residues. In germline, CDR1 is SGHRS, CDR2 YFSETQ.

The chain carries TRBV27 and TRBJ2-6; no clear D. Germline V gene data show CDR1 as MNHEY and CDR2 as SMNVEV (reference sequence). The CDR3 runs 15 residues. Trimming stripped 3 bases from V and 0 bases from J, with 6 bases between. CDR3 DNA: TGTGCCAGCAGTTTGTTAAGCTCTGGGGCCAACGTCCTGACTTTC. Amino acid sequence: CASSLLSSGANVLTF. The entire variable domain, with the rest obtained from reference TRBV27 and TRBJ2-6, is as follows: EAQVTQNPRYLITVTGKKLTVTCSQNMNHEYMSWYRQDPGLGLRQIYYSMNVEVTDKGDVPEGYKVSRKEKRNFPLILESPSPNQTSLYFCASSLLSSGANVLTFGAGSRLTVL.

This clone occurred once. The chain combines TRBV6-1 with TRBJ2-7, with D perhaps being TRBD1 or TRBD2 (6 bases each). This CDR3 has 14 residues. Trimming cost V 2 bases and J 5 bases, with 13 bases left between them. Germline V lookup: CDR1 MNHNS, CDR2 SASEGT. CDR3 coding DNA: TGTGCCAGCAGTGAATCCGGGGGCAGAGACGAGCAGTACTTC. Translation: CASSESGGRDEQYF.

V and J are TRBV27 and TRBJ1-5; D is perhaps TRBD1 (6 bases). The germline V gene encodes CDR1 MNHEY and CDR2 SMNVEV (reference sequence). V shed 5 bases and J shed 2 bases, with 16 bases lying between them. There are 16 residues in the CDR3. The CDR3 protein is CASSPFSGARNQPQHF. The CDR3 DNA follows: TGTGCCAGCAGTCCTTTTTCAGGGGCTCGCAATCAGCCCCAGCATTTT.